This TCR beta chain stems from a study of PD-1 blockade in classical Hodgkin lymphoma. Points from the study as a whole: With CD4+ cells, TCR diversity rose significantly by C4D1, but not with CD8+ cells. Excluded were patients who started nivolumab under 1 year after ASCT, a group that had lower diversity.

Notes on this clone: Its specificity is unknown.

The time point was: cycle 4 day 1 (C4D1), after less than seven weeks of nivolumab. Every patient was affected by relapse after autologous stem cell transplantation, while exposure to brentuximab vedotin was not uniform. Magnetic negative selection was used to purify CD4+ T cells from thawed PBMCs. Generated by immunoSEQ multiplex PCR, the TCRdb table keeps only in-frame clones and is missing some. The table includes about 17,000 clones, around 72% detected once. The TCR originated in a human donor with classical Hodgkin lymphoma. The input for sequencing was CD4+ T cells from blood, taken before the fourth cycle of nivolumab.

CDR3 region: CASSFSRVNEQFF. The CDR3 nucleotides read TGTGCCAGCAGCTTTTCGCGCGTCAATGAGCAGTTCTTC. The V and J genes are TRBV7-2 and TRBJ2-1; D unresolved. This CDR3 is built from 13 residues. Between the trimmed V and J ends, which lost 3 bases and 6 bases, there was a span of 9 bases. Germline V gives CDR1 SGHTA, CDR2 FQGNSA.